The rows below give T cell receptor beta chains drawn from one sample of a study of T-cell reconstitution after alpha-beta-depleted transplantation in children. TCRdb re-derived calls from the PCR reads in MiXCR, one entry per CDR3 protein. The sample contains approximately 100,000 distinct CDR3 sequences, more than 9% of which appear only once. Source: PBMCs from the stem cell graft donor, taken from the stem cell graft. These receptors all come from a human donor who donated a stem cell graft to a child with inherited bone marrow failure. Both conserved end residues are part of each CDR3. A D gene is named only where the DNA matches it firmly. The listing skips clone size in some rows; elsewhere it reads once, few, many or a size class.

size	V	D	J	length	DNA	CDR3
many	TRBV5-1	.	TRBJ1-5	14	TGCGCCAGCAGCTTGCTGGGGACCAATCAGCCCCAGCATTTT	CASSLLGTNQPQHF
.	TRBV7-8	.	TRBJ2-7	14	TGTGCCAGCAGCTTAGGGTCAGTTCCCTACGAGCAGTACTTC	CASSLGSVPYEQYF
many	TRBV4-3	TRBD2	TRBJ2-7	15	TGCGCCAGCAGCCAAGAGTCTAGCGGAGTCTACGAGCAGTACTTC	CASSQESSGVYEQYF
few	TRBV7-2	.	TRBJ1-2	13	TGTGCCAGCAGCTTTGATAGGGGCCATGGCTACACCTTC	CASSFDRGHGYTF
many	TRBV12-3/TRBV12-4	.	TRBJ2-2	15	TGTGCCAGCAGTTCCAATCACCCGAACACCGGGGAGCTGTTTTTT	CASSSNHPNTGELFF
few	TRBV29-1	.	TRBJ1-5	12	TGCAGCGCCTGGACTGAAGATCAGCCCCAGCATTTT	CSAWTEDQPQHF
many	TRBV5-1	TRBD1	TRBJ2-7	13	TGCGCCAGCAGCTTGGAAGGGACAGACGAGCAGTACTTC	CASSLEGTDEQYF
many	TRBV12-3/TRBV12-4	.	TRBJ1-1	14	TGTGCCAGCAGTTTACGCAGTCCGAACACTGAAGCTTTCTTT	CASSLRSPNTEAFF
many	TRBV12-3/TRBV12-4	.	TRBJ1-1	14	TGTGCCAGCAGTTTTAGCCAGTCCAACACTGAAGCTTTCTTT	CASSFSQSNTEAFF
many	TRBV5-1	.	TRBJ2-2	15	TGCGCCAGCAGCTTGGGTGAATTGAACACCGGGGAGCTGTTTTTT	CASSLGELNTGELFF
.	TRBV5-1	.	TRBJ2-5	14	TGCGCCAGCAGCTTGGTGGGAGACCAAGAGACCCAGTACTTC	CASSLVGDQETQYF
many	TRBV20-1	.	TRBJ1-5	15	TGCAGTGCTAGAGATTCCCCCTTTAGCAATCAGCCCCAGCATTTT	CSARDSPFSNQPQHF
many	TRBV28	TRBD1	TRBJ1-4	15	TGTGCCAGCAGCCCCCCGGGACAGGTTAATGAAAAACTGTTTTTT	CASSPPGQVNEKLFF
few	TRBV4-3	.	TRBJ2-1	15	TGCGCCAGCAGCCAAGTTAGTTTTCTCTACAATGAGCAGTTCTTC	CASSQVSFLYNEQFF
.	TRBV18	.	TRBJ2-2	14	TGTGCCAGCTCACCGAGTAAGACGCCCGGGGAGCTGTTTTTT	CASSPSKTPGELFF
.	TRBV6-1	.	TRBJ2-7	12	TGTGCCAGCCTCACAGCGGCCTACGAGCAGTACTTC	CASLTAAYEQYF
.	TRBV3-1	.	TRBJ1-5	13	TGTGCCAGCAGCCATGACAGTGATCAGCCCCAGCATTTT	CASSHDSDQPQHF
many	TRBV20-1	TRBD1	TRBJ2-7	14	TGCAGTGCATCGGGACAGGCGTACTCCTACGAGCAGTACTTC	CSASGQAYSYEQYF
.	TRBV27	.	TRBJ2-2	16	TGTGCCAGCAGTTTGGTATCATCCCCCCGGGGCGGGGAGCTGTTTTTT	CASSLVSSPRGGELFF
many	TRBV5-1	.	TRBJ2-6	15	TGCGCCAGTATCTGGGGGCCTGATGGGGCCAACGTCCTGACTTTC	CASIWGPDGANVLTF
many	TRBV7-2	TRBD2	TRBJ2-2	15	TGTGCCAGCAACCTAGCGGGGGGCCTCTCCGGGGAGCTGTTTTTT	CASNLAGGLSGELFF
many	TRBV18	.	TRBJ1-1	15	TGTGCCAGCTCACCCCCGAGCAGGCAGAACACTGAAGCTTTCTTT	CASSPPSRQNTEAFF
few	TRBV4-2	TRBD2	TRBJ2-5	18	TGTGCCAGCAGCCAAGATTTACTAGCGGGGGGACGCCAAGAGACCCAGTACTTC	CASSQDLLAGGRQETQYF
many	TRBV20-1	TRBD1	TRBJ1-6	14	TGCAGTGCTACGGAGACAGGGGGGTTCTCACCCCTCCACTTT	CSATETGGFSPLHF
.	TRBV9	.	TRBJ1-2	16	TGTGCCAGCAGCGTACCAGGAACATATGACAACTATGGCTACACCTTC	CASSVPGTYDNYGYTF
many	TRBV20-1	TRBD1	TRBJ2-5	14	TGCAGTGCACGGAAAGGGACAGTGCAAGAGACCCAGTACTTC	CSARKGTVQETQYF
many	TRBV6-6	.	TRBJ2-1	13	TGTGCCAGCAGTGACCTAGGCGCGAATGAGCAGTTCTTC	CASSDLGANEQFF
many	TRBV20-1	.	TRBJ1-2	13	TGCAGTGCTAGAGATGAGGGTGACTATGGCTACACCTTC	CSARDEGDYGYTF
many	TRBV15	TRBD1	TRBJ1-4	13	TGTGCCACCAGCGACAGGGTGAATGAAAAACTGTTTTTT	CATSDRVNEKLFF
few	TRBV19	TRBD1	TRBJ1-2	17	TGTGCCAGTAGTCTCCGGGACAGGGGGACTGTTGGCTATGGCTACACCTTC	CASSLRDRGTVGYGYTF
many	TRBV7-9	TRBD2	TRBJ2-1	16	TGTGCCAGCAGCTTAGTTCGGACTAGCGCAGACAATGAGCAGTTCTTC	CASSLVRTSADNEQFF
many	TRBV7-2	TRBD1	TRBJ1-1	14	TGTGCCAGCAGCTCCCCCGACAGGGGGACTGAAGCTTTCTTT	CASSSPDRGTEAFF
many	TRBV7-2	TRBD1	TRBJ1-1	14	TGTGCCAGCAGCTCGACAGGGGCGGACACTGAAGCTTTCTTT	CASSSTGADTEAFF
many	TRBV27	.	TRBJ2-7	16	TGTGCCAGCAGTTTCGGGGGCGCCCAATTTTCCTACGAGCAGTACTTC	CASSFGGAQFSYEQYF
many	TRBV6-6	.	TRBJ1-1	12	TGTGCCAGCAGCGTGGACACTAGTGAAGCTTTCTTT	CASSVDTSEAFF
.	TRBV12-3/TRBV12-4	TRBD2	TRBJ2-2	17	TGTGCCTTTAGGGGGCTAGCGGGGGACCAAAACACCGGGGAGCTGTTTTTT	CAFRGLAGDQNTGELFF
once	TRBV18	.	TRBJ2-3	14	TGTGCCAGCTCACGGACTACCTCCACAGATACGCAGTATTTT	CASSRTTSTDTQYF
many	TRBV5-1	TRBD1	TRBJ1-1	13	TGCGCCAGCAGCTGGACAGGGGGCACTGAAGCTTTCTTT	CASSWTGGTEAFF
.	TRBV24-1	TRBD2	TRBJ2-1	18	TGTGCCACCAGTGATCCCCGGACTAGCGGGAGTTCCTACAATGAGCAGTTCTTC	CATSDPRTSGSSYNEQFF
.	TRBV20-1	.	TRBJ1-4	14	TGCAGTGCTGGAAGGAGCGGGACTAATGAAAAACTGTTTTTT	CSAGRSGTNEKLFF
many	TRBV5-1	.	TRBJ2-3	12	TGCGCCAGCAGCACCGAGGGAGATACGCAGTATTTT	CASSTEGDTQYF
many	TRBV4-3	.	TRBJ2-7	14	TGCGCCAGCAGCCAAGGGGCACTTATCTACGAGCAGTACTTC	CASSQGALIYEQYF
once	TRBV12-3/TRBV12-4	.	TRBJ2-7	15	TGTGCCAGCAGCGTAGACCCGGGCCGTCTAGGGGAGCAGTACTTC	CASSVDPGRLGEQYF
many	TRBV20-1	TRBD1	TRBJ2-7	15	TGCAGTGCGGCGAGCCAGGACAGGGGGAGGTACGAGCAGTACTTC	CSAASQDRGRYEQYF
many	TRBV29-1	.	TRBJ2-5	13	TGCAGCGCTGAGGTAGGGGGAGGAGAGACCCAGTACTTC	CSAEVGGGETQYF
.	TRBV21-1	.	TRBJ2-1	10	TGTGTCTTGGGGGACAATGAGCAGTTCTTC	CVLGDNEQFF
many	TRBV29-1	.	TRBJ1-1	10	TGCAGCGTTCTGCAGTATGATGCTTTCTTT	CSVLQYDAFF
many	TRBV6-6	.	TRBJ2-1	10	TGTGCCAGCAGGGACAATGAGCAGTTCTTC	CASRDNEQFF
many	TRBV7-2	.	TRBJ2-5	13	TGTGCCAGCACCCCGGAGAGGGAGGAGACCCAGTACTTC	CASTPEREETQYF
many	TRBV25-1	.	TRBJ2-1	11	TGTGCCAGCAGTGATGGAGGTGAGCAGTTCTTC	CASSDGGEQFF
many	TRBV5-1	.	TRBJ2-1	16	TGCGCCAGCAGCTCGGAAGGGTTTTCCTCCTACAATGAGCAGTTCTTC	CASSSEGFSSYNEQFF
many	TRBV24-1	TRBD2	TRBJ2-1	15	TGTGCCACCAGTGAGCCAGCGGGATCGGGTAATGAGCAGTTCTTC	CATSEPAGSGNEQFF
many	TRBV20-1	.	TRBJ1-5	12	TGCAGGGTTGGGACGGAAGATCAGCCCCAGCATTTT	CRVGTEDQPQHF
many	TRBV18	.	TRBJ1-3	16	TGTGCCAGCTCACCACCGTCCTCCTACTCTGGAAACACCATATATTTT	CASSPPSSYSGNTIYF
.	TRBV29-1	TRBD2	TRBJ2-7	15	TGCAGCGTTGTTGGGGGGACTAGCCGTTCCTACGAGCAGTACTTC	CSVVGGTSRSYEQYF
many	TRBV20-1	.	TRBJ1-1	12	TGCAGTCCCCACGCGGGGAACACTGAAGCTTTCTTT	CSPHAGNTEAFF
once	TRBV7-2	.	TRBJ2-3	14	TGTGCCAGCAGCTTTACAGGAGGCACAGATACGCAGTATTTT	CASSFTGGTDTQYF